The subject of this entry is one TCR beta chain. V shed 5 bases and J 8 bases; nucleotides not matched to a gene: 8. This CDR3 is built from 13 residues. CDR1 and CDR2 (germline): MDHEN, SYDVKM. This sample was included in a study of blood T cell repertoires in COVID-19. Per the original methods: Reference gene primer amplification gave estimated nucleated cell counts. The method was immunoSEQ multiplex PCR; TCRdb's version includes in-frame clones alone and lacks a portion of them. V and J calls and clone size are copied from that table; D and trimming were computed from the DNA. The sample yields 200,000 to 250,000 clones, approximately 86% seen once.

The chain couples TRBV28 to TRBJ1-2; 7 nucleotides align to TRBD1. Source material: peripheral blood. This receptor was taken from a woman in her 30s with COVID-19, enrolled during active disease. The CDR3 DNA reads TGTGCCAGCAGTGTGACAGGGACCAAAGGCTACACCTTC. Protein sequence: CASSVTGTKGYTF.